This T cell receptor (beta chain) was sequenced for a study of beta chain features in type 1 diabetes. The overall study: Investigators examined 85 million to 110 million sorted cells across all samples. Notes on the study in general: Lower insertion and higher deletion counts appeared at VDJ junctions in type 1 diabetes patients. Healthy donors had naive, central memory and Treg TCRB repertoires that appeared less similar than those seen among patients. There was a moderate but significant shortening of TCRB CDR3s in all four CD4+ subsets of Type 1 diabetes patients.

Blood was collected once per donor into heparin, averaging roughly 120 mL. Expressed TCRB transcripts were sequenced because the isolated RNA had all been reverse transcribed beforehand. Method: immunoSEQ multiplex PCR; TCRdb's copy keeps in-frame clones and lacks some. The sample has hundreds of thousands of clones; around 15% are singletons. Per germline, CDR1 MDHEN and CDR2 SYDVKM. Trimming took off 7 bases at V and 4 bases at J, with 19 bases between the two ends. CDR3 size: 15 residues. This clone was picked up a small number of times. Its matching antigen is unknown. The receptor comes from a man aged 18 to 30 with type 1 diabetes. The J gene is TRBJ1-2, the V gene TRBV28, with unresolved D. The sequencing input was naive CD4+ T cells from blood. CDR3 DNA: TGTGCCAGCAACCTGCAGGTTAGCTGGGGCTATGGCTACACCTTC. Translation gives CASNLQVSWGYGYTF.